A selection of T cell receptor beta chains follows, all from one sample in a study of blood T cell repertoires in COVID-19. Only in-frame clones appear in the TCRdb table, and some are missing; sequencing was by immunoSEQ multiplex PCR. The sample includes under 200,000 clones, roughly 87% of them seen just once. Sample: PBMCs or T cells enriched from blood (not recorded which). These receptor sequences come from a woman aged 45-60 years who had recovered from COVID-19. Both conserved end residues are part of each CDR3. D genes are given only for firm matches. Not every row has a clone size; where given, it reads once, few, many or a size class.

clone_size,v_call,d_call,j_call,cdr3_nt,cdr3_aa
-,TRBV11-2,-,TRBJ2-5,TGTGCCAGCAGCTTAGGAGGAACGGGAAACCAAGAGACCCAGTACTTC,CASSLGGTGNQETQYF
-,TRBV30,-,TRBJ1-1,TGTGCCTGGAGATATCCGGACAGGAACACTGAAGCTTTCTTT,CAWRYPDRNTEAFF
-,TRBV4-2,TRBD1,TRBJ2-7,TGTGCCAGCAGCCAACAAACAGGGGGGACGACGGAGCAGTACTTC,CASSQQTGGTTEQYF
-,TRBV6-1,TRBD1,TRBJ2-5,TGTGCCAGCAGTGAAGACAGGGGAGAGACCCAGTACTTC,CASSEDRGETQYF
-,TRBV7-9,-,TRBJ1-1,TGTGCCAGCAGCCAGTACAGTGACACTGAAGCTTTCTTT,CASSQYSDTEAFF
-,TRBV7-3,TRBD2,TRBJ2-1,TGTGCCAGCAGCTTGGGACTAGCGGGAGTAGATGAGCAGTTCTTC,CASSLGLAGVDEQFF
-,TRBV7-8,TRBD2,TRBJ2-3,TGTGCCAGCAGCCTCATACGACTAGCGGGAAGCACAGATACGCAGTATTTT,CASSLIRLAGSTDTQYF
-,TRBV10-1,-,TRBJ1-1,TGCGCCAGCAATATTCTCCCGAGGGGGGAAGCTTTCTTT,CASNILPRGEAFF
-,TRBV14,TRBD1,TRBJ2-3,TGTGCCAGCAGCCCAGCCGGGACAGGCCCCAATCCTTTTAGCACAGATACGCAGTATTTT,CASSPAGTGPNPFSTDTQYF
-,TRBV29-1,-,TRBJ1-1,TGCAGCGTTGATTATGCTTTCTTT,CSVDYAFF
once,TRBV30,TRBD1,TRBJ1-4,TGTGCCTGGAGTCGGGACAGCCGGAATGAAAAACTGTTTTTT,CAWSRDSRNEKLFF
-,TRBV2,-,TRBJ2-2,TGTGCCAGCAGTTCCCAGGGGAGGAACACCGGGGAGCTGTTTTTT,CASSSQGRNTGELFF
-,TRBV28,TRBD1,TRBJ1-1,TGTGCCAGCAGCCGTATAGTGGGGACAGGGGACACTGAAGCTTTCTTT,CASSRIVGTGDTEAFF
-,TRBV19,TRBD1,TRBJ2-7,TGTGCCAGTAGTACACCGGGACAGGGCTACGAGCAGTACTTC,CASSTPGQGYEQYF
-,TRBV7-2,TRBD2,TRBJ2-3,TGTGCCAGCAGCTTAGCGGTTAGCGGGGGGGGCATCACAGATACGCAGTATTTT,CASSLAVSGGGITDTQYF
-,TRBV29-1,TRBD1,TRBJ2-2,TGCAGCGTTGATCCCGGGACAGGGGGCACCGGGGAGCTGTTTTTT,CSVDPGTGGTGELFF
-,TRBV6-5,TRBD1,TRBJ1-5,TGTGCCAGCAGGGACAGGGGGGAAAATCAGCCCCAGCATTTT,CASRDRGENQPQHF
-,TRBV7-8,-,TRBJ2-7,TGTGCCAGCAGCCTAAGGGCCTCGGCCGGGACTTTAACGGGGACCTGGGGCTACGAGCAGTACTTC,CASSLRASAGTLTGTWGYEQYF
once,TRBV19,-,TRBJ1-4,TGTGCCAGTAGCCCTCTGGGGGCAGGGGCCACTAATGAAAAACTGTTTTTT,CASSPLGAGATNEKLFF
-,TRBV7-2,-,TRBJ2-1,TGTGCCAGCAGCGCGGGGATGCTCGGGCAGTTCTTC,CASSAGMLGQFF
-,TRBV6-5,TRBD2,TRBJ2-3,TGTGCCAGCACCCCTAGCGGGGGGGCCAATACGCAGTATTTT,CASTPSGGANTQYF
once,TRBV11-3,TRBD2,TRBJ2-3,TGTGCCAGCAGCCCAGGAGGGGCGGGAGGGCCCACAGATACGCAGTATTTT,CASSPGGAGGPTDTQYF
-,TRBV19,TRBD1,TRBJ1-5,TGTGCCAGTAGTATAGTTTGGCGGAGCAGGGGGCTTCAGCCCCAGCATTTT,CASSIVWRSRGLQPQHF
-,TRBV19,-,TRBJ2-3,TGTGCCAGTAGTATCCTCAGGTCGGACACAGATACGCAGTATTTT,CASSILRSDTDTQYF
-,TRBV30,TRBD1,TRBJ2-3,TGTGCCTGGAATAAGGGACAGGCGACCACAGATACGCAGTATTTT,CAWNKGQATTDTQYF
-,TRBV24-1,-,TRBJ2-7,TGTGCCACCAGTGATTCCTGGGGAGGGCAGTACTTC,CATSDSWGGQYF
-,TRBV2,-,TRBJ2-7,TGTGCCAGCAGGCCTCACGGGGGTAACGAGCAGTACTTC,CASRPHGGNEQYF
-,TRBV5-4,-,TRBJ1-3,TGTGCCAGCACACAGGGTGGGGAGAACACCATATATTTT,CASTQGGENTIYF
few,TRBV4-1,TRBD1,TRBJ2-1,TGCGCCAGCAGCCTCCGGGACAGTAACCCCAATGAGCAGTTCTTC,CASSLRDSNPNEQFF
-,TRBV9,-,TRBJ1-1,TGTGCCAGCAGCTCGGTAGGGGTTCCCACTGACATGAACACTGAAGCTTTCTTT,CASSSVGVPTDMNTEAFF
-,TRBV5-8,-,TRBJ2-5,TGTGCCAGCAGCTTGGGTCGGGGAACAGCCTTCTTCCAAGAGACCCAGTACTTC,CASSLGRGTAFFQETQYF
once,TRBV19,TRBD2,TRBJ2-2,TGTGCCAGTAGTAAACTAGCGGAGAACACCGGGGAGCTGTTTTTT,CASSKLAENTGELFF
-,TRBV18,-,TRBJ1-3,TGTGCCAGCTCACCAGGTACAGGGCGGACTGGAAACACCATATATTTT,CASSPGTGRTGNTIYF
-,TRBV5-6,TRBD1,TRBJ1-2,TGTGCCAGCAGCCAAACAGGGGTTTTGGGCTATGGCTACACCTTC,CASSQTGVLGYGYTF
-,TRBV24-1,TRBD2,TRBJ2-3,TGTGCCACCAGTCGACTAGCGGGAGGGTTAGATACGCAGTATTTT,CATSRLAGGLDTQYF
-,TRBV7-9,-,TRBJ2-3,TGTGCCAGCAGCGAACAGGCTACCACAGATACGCAGTATTTT,CASSEQATTDTQYF
-,TRBV29-1,-,TRBJ1-2,TGCAGCGTTGAACGTATTGCGGTGGGCTATGGCTACACCTTC,CSVERIAVGYGYTF
-,TRBV6-5,-,TRBJ1-1,TGTGCCAGCAGTAGGGGAGGACACGAAACACATGAAGCTTTCTTT,CASSRGGHETHEAFF
few,TRBV9,-,TRBJ2-2,TGTGCCAGCAGCCAGACAGTGAACACCGGGGAGCTGTTTTTT,CASSQTVNTGELFF
-,TRBV29-1,-,TRBJ2-1,TGCAGCGCCCGAGGCACCCATGAGCAGTTCTTC,CSARGTHEQFF
-,TRBV30,-,TRBJ1-3,TGTGCCTGGTCCCGGGGATCTGGAAACACCATATATTTT,CAWSRGSGNTIYF